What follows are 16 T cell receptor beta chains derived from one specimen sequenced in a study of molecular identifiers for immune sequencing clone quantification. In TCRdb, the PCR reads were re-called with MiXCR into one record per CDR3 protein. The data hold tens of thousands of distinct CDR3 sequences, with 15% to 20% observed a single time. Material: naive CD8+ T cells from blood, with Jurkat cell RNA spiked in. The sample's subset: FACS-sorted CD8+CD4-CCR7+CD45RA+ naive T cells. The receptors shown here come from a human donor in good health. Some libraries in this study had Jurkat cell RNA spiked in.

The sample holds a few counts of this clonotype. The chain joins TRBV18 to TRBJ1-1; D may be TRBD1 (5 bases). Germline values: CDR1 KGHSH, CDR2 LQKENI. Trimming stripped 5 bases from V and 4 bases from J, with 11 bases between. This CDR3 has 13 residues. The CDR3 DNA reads TGTGCCAGCTCATTACGGGACGGCACTGAAGCTTTCTTT. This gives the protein CASSLRDGTEAFF.

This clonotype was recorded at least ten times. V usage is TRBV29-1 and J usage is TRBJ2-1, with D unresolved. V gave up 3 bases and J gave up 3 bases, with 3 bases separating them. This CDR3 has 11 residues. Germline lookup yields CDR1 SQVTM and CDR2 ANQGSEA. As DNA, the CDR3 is TGCAGCGTTGAGGTCTACAATGAGCAGTTCTTC. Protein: CSVEVYNEQFF.

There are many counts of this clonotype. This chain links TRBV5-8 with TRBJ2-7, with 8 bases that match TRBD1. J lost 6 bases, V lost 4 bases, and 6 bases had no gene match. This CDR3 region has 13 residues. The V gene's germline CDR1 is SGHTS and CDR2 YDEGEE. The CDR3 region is CASSTGTGTEQYF. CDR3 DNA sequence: TGTGCCAGCAGCACGGGGACAGGTACCGAGCAGTACTTC.

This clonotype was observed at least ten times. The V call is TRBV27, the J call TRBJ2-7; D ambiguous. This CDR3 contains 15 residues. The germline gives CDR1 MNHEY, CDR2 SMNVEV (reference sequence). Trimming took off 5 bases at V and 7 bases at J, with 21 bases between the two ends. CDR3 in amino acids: CASSPTVPPGREQYF. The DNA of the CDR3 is TGTGCCAGCAGTCCAACGGTCCCCCCGGGCCGTGAGCAGTACTTC.

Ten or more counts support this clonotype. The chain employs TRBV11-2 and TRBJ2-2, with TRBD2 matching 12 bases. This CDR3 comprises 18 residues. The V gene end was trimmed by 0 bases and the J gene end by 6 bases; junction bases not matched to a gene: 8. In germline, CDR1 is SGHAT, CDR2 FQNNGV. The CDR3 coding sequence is TGTGCCAGCAGCTTAGATATTCTAGCGGGAGGGCCGGCCGGGGAGCTGTTTTTT. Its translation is CASSLDILAGGPAGELFF.

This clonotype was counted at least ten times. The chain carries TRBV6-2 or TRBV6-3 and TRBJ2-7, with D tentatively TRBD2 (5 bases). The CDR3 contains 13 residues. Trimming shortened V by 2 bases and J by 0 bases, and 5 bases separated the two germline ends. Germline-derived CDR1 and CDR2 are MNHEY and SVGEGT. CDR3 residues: CASSYEGSYEQYF. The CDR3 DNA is TGTGCCAGCAGTTACGAGGGCTCCTACGAGCAGTACTTC.

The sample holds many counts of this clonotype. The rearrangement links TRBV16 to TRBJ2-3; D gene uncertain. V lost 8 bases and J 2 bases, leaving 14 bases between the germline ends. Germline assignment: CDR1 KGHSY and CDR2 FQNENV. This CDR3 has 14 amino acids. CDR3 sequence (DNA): TGTGCCAGCTCCGCGGTCAGAGTCACAGATACGCAGTATTTT. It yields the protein CASSAVRVTDTQYF.

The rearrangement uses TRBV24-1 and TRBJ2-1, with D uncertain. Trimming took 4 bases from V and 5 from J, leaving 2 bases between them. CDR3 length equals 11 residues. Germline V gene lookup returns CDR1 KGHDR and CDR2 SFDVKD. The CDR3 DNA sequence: TGTGCCACCAGTGACCACAATGAGCAGTTCTTC. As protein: CATSDHNEQFF.

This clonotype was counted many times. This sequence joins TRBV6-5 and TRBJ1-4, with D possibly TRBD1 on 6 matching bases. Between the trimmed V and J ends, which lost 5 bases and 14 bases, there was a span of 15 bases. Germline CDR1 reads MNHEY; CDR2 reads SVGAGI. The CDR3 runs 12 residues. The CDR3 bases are TGTGCCAGCAGTAAGGGGGGAGGCGGTCTGTTTTTT. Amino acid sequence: CASSKGGGGLFF.

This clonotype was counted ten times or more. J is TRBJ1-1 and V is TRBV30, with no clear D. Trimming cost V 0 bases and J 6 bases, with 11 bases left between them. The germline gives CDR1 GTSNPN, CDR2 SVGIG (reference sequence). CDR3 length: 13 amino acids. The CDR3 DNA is TGTGCCTGGAGTGTATCGAGGAGGGCTGAAGCTTTCTTT. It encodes CAWSVSRRAEAFF.

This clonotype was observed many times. CDR3 bases: TGTGCCAGCAGCTCCCCGGGACAGGGGGCCGCCTACGAGCAGTACTTC. Translated, it gives CASSSPGQGAAYEQYF. V is TRBV7-9 and J is TRBJ2-7; 12 bases map to TRBD1. The ends lost 4 bases at V and 2 bases at J; junction bases unmatched: 6. This CDR3 has 16 residues. CDR1 is SEHNR, CDR2 FQNEAQ, per germline (reference sequence).

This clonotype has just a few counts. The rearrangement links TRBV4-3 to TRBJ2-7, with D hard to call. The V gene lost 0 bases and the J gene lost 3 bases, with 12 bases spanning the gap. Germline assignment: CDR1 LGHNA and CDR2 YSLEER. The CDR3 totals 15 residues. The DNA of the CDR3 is TGCGCCAGCAGCCAAGATCGGCAGGTTAACTACGAGCAGTACTTC. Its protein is CASSQDRQVNYEQYF.

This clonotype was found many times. The CDR3 sequence: CASSLGQTYEQYF. The CDR3 DNA reads TGTGCCAGCAGCCTTGGACAGACCTACGAGCAGTACTTC. V is TRBV3-1 and J is TRBJ2-7; maybe TRBD1 (6 bases). Trimming took 4 bases from V and 2 from J, leaving 9 bases between them. The germline CDR1 and CDR2 sequences are LGHDT and YNNKEL (reference sequence). This CDR3 contains 13 residues.

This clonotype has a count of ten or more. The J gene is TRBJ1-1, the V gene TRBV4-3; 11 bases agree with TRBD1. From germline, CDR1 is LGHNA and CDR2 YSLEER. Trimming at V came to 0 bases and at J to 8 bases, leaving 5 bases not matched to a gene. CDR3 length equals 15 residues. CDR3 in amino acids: CASSQDRTGGLEAFF. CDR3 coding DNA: TGCGCCAGCAGCCAAGATAGGACAGGGGGCTTGGAAGCTTTCTTT.

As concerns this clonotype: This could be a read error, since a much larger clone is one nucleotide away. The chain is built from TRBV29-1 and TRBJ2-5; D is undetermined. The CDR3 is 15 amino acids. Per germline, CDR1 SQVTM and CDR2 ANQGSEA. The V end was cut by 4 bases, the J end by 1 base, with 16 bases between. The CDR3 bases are TGCAGCGTTGCGTGGAGCAGGAGAACCCAAGAGACCCAGTACTTC. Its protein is CSVAWSRRTQETQYF.

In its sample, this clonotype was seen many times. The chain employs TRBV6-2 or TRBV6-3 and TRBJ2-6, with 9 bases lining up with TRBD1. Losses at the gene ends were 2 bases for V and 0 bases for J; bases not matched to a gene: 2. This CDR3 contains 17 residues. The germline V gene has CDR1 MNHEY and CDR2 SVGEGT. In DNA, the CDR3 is TGTGCCAGCAGTTACGGGACAGGGCTCTCTGGGGCCAACGTCCTGACTTTC. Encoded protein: CASSYGTGLSGANVLTF.